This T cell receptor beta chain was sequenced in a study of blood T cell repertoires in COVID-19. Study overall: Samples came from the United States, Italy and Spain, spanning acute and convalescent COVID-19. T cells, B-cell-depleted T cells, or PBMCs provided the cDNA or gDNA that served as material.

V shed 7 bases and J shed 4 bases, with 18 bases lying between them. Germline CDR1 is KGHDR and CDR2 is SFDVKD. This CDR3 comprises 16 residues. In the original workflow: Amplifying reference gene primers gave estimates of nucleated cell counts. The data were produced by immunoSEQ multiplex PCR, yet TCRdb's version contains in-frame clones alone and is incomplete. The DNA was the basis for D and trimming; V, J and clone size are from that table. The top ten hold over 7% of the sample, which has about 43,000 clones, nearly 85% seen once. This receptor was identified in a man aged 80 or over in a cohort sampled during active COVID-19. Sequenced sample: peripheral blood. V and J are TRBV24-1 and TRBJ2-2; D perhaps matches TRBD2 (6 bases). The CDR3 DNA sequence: TGTGCCACCAGCGTTGGAGGGTCTCATTCCACCGGGGAGCTGTTTTTT. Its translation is CATSVGGSHSTGELFF.